Sequencing of this T cell receptor (beta chain) was carried out in a study of blood T cell repertoires in COVID-19. Study in general: Collection of acute and convalescent COVID-19 samples took place in the United States, Italy and Spain. In each case, the material was cDNA or gDNA derived from T cells, B-cell-depleted T cells, or PBMCs.

V dropped 3 bases and J dropped 4; count of bases not matched to a gene: 11. This CDR3 spans 16 amino acids. CDR1 and CDR2 (germline): SGHDT, YYEEEE. TCRdb's copy holds only in-frame clones and misses some; the assay was immunoSEQ multiplex PCR. The profile shows about 68,000 clones, about 74% of them singletons. The TCR was taken from a human donor in a cohort sampled during active COVID-19. The chain recombines TRBV5-6 with TRBJ2-5; 8 bases are shared with TRBD2. Sequencing used peripheral blood. The CDR3 loop is CASSSGPGGTRETQYF. CDR3 coding DNA: TGTGCCAGCAGCTCGGGGCCGGGAGGGACGAGAGAGACCCAGTACTTC.